The 9 T cell receptor beta chains below come from one sample, sequenced in a study of blood T cell repertoires in COVID-19. Sequencing used immunoSEQ multiplex PCR; TCRdb keeps in-frame clones, though not all of them. The data contain around 300,000 clones, 89% of them singletons. Sample: peripheral blood. The receptors stem from a man aged 45 to 65 with acute or convalescent COVID-19.

This chain links TRBV19 with TRBJ1-1; D is perhaps TRBD1 (5 bases). Trimming took 3 bases from V and 4 from J, leaving 6 bases between them. In germline, CDR1 is LNHDA, CDR2 SQIVND (reference sequence). The CDR3 is 12 residues long. For the CDR3, the DNA is TGTGCCAGTAGTATCGACAGCACTGAAGCTTTCTTT. It yields the protein CASSIDSTEAFF.

This clone was seen just once. The chain recombines TRBV5-1 with TRBJ2-7, with 10 bases lining up with TRBD1. The CDR3 extends over 14 amino acids. J was trimmed by 5 bases and V by 1 base; bases with no gene match: 3. Germline V gene sequence: CDR1 SGHRS, CDR2 YFSETQ. The CDR3 reads CASSLSTGGDEQYF. The CDR3 nucleotides read TGCGCCAGCAGCTTGTCGACAGGGGGCGACGAGCAGTACTTC.

This clone was observed a single time. This sequence joins TRBV12-5 and TRBJ1-1; possibly TRBD1 for D (6 bases). Deletions cut 1 base from V and 6 bases from J, with 15 bases between. CDR3 length: 15 residues. CDR1 LGHNT and CDR2 FRNRAP come from the germline V gene. CDR3 sequence (DNA): TGTGCTAGTGGTTTGGCCGCGGGGGCCAGGGCTGAAGCTTTCTTT. It encodes CASGLAAGARAEAFF.

The genes are TRBV29-1 and TRBJ2-1, with 8 bases fitting TRBD2. The CDR3 runs to 15 residues. The V gene end was trimmed by 6 bases and the J gene end by 6 bases; junction bases not matched to a gene: 13. The germline V gene encodes CDR1 SQVTM and CDR2 ANQGSEA. CDR3 sequence reads: CSVPGAGALLNEQFF. CDR3 DNA sequence: TGCAGCGTGCCAGGAGCGGGGGCACTCCTCAATGAGCAGTTCTTC.

The gene calls are TRBV10-2 and TRBJ2-1, with a possible D match to TRBD1 (7 bases). The CDR3 sequence is 16 residues long. V shed 6 bases and J shed 1 base, with 16 bases lying between them. Germline V CDR1 and CDR2: WSHSY, SAAADI. The CDR3: CASSRGSGGSYNEQFF. DNA of the CDR3: TGCGCCAGCAGCCGGGGGTCAGGGGGATCCTACAATGAGCAGTTCTTC.

The genes are TRBV7-2 and TRBJ2-5; 8 bases match TRBD1. The CDR3 runs to 15 residues. Unmatched junction bases numbered 8, after V lost 3 bases and J lost 5 bases. Per the germline V gene, CDR1 is SGHTA and CDR2 is FQGNSA. CDR3 DNA: TGTGCCAGCAGCTTTACAGGCAGGGGGCTTGAGACCCAGTACTTC. This codes for CASSFTGRGLETQYF.

The chain couples TRBV18 to TRBJ2-1, with 11 nucleotides matching TRBD1. V was pared by 6 bases and J by 7 bases, with 5 bases of the junction left unmatched. This CDR3 region has 14 residues. Germline V gene sequence: CDR1 KGHSH, CDR2 LQKENI. This CDR3 reads CASSPGQGGNEQFF. CDR3 sequence (DNA): TGTGCCAGCTCGCCGGGACAGGGGGGGAATGAGCAGTTCTTC.

This chain connects TRBV4-1 to TRBJ1-1, with D tentatively TRBD1 (6 bases). V was clipped by 6 bases and J by 5 bases, with 19 bases between them. The CDR3 sequence is 15 residues long. Germline CDR1 MGHRA, CDR2 YSYEKL. The CDR3 DNA reads TGCGCCAGCAGTGGGGGGGCAGGGCAGGGGACTGAAGCTTTCTTT. It translates to CASSGGAGQGTEAFF.

The V and J genes are TRBV5-1 and TRBJ2-5; tentatively, D is TRBD1 (5 bases). Germline lookup yields CDR1 SGHRS and CDR2 YFSETQ. The CDR3 has 14 residues. V was clipped by 0 bases and J by 5 bases, with 11 bases between them. For the CDR3, the DNA is TGCGCCAGCAGCTTGGGACAGACCTTCGAGACCCAGTACTTC. Protein product: CASSLGQTFETQYF.